The 30 T cell receptor beta chains given below trace back to one sample, sequenced in a study of cytomegalovirus exposure and HLA in healthy donors. The primer mix had 60 Vbeta and 13 Jbeta primers. Libraries were prepared by immunoSEQ multiplex PCR; TCRdb keeps only in-frame clonotypes and omits some of them. The sample has over 70,000 clones; roughly 66% are singletons. What was sequenced was PBMCs. These receptors came from a man in his thirties or forties in good health and CMV-seronegative.

The rearrangement uses TRBV6-4 and TRBJ1-5; D is perhaps TRBD1 (6 bases). V lost 4 bases and J lost 6, with 10 bases in between. This CDR3 spans 13 amino acids. CDR1 MRHNA and CDR2 SNTAGT come from the germline V gene. The CDR3: CASSATGTQPQHF. The CDR3 DNA reads as TGTGCCAGCAGTGCGACAGGAACTCAGCCCCAGCATTTT.

The chain links TRBV4-1 to TRBJ2-1, with 9 bases fitting TRBD2. Unmatched junction bases numbered 3, after V lost 0 bases and J lost 9 bases. Germline CDR1 MGHRA, CDR2 YSYEKL. The CDR3 has 14 residues. This CDR3 is CASSQEWREGEQFF. Written as DNA, the CDR3 is TGCGCCAGCAGCCAAGAGTGGCGGGAGGGTGAGCAGTTCTTC.

This chain connects TRBV6-5 to TRBJ2-5, with TRBD1 as a possible D gene (5 bases). The CDR3 consists of 13 residues. The ends were cut back, 4 bases at V and 5 bases at J, with 11 bases in the middle. CDR1 MNHEY and CDR2 SVGAGI come from the germline V gene. The CDR3, as DNA: TGTGCCAGCAGTTCCCAGGGAAAGGAGACCCAGTACTTC. Amino acid sequence: CASSSQGKETQYF.

The chain links TRBV4-2 to TRBJ2-7; the match to TRBD2 covers 10 bases. CDR1 and CDR2 (germline): LGHNA, YNFKEQ. The CDR3 length is 17 residues. Germline trimming cut 0 bases from V and 3 bases from J; bases unmatched to any gene: 8. The CDR3 loop is CASSQDNRLAGVYEQYF. The CDR3 region has the DNA TGTGCCAGCAGCCAAGATAATAGGCTAGCGGGAGTCTACGAGCAGTACTTC.

V is TRBV9 and J is TRBJ2-5; 9 nucleotides line up with TRBD2. Trimming removed 0 bases from V and 5 bases from J; junction bases left unmatched: 5. Germline V gene lookup returns CDR1 SGDLS and CDR2 YYNGEE. The CDR3 is 15 residues long. The CDR3 region has the DNA TGTGCCAGCAGCGTAGGACTAGCGGTTGGTGAGACCCAGTACTTC. This gives the protein CASSVGLAVGETQYF.

The chain employs TRBV19 and TRBJ2-1; 7 bases are shared with TRBD1. CDR1 and CDR2 from the germline V gene are LNHDA and SQIVND (reference sequence). V lost 4 bases to trimming and J lost 4 bases; unmatched junction nucleotides: 7. CDR3 length: 15 residues. This CDR3 is CASSTARGLYNEQFF. In nucleotides, the CDR3 is TGTGCCAGTAGTACAGCAAGGGGGCTTTACAATGAGCAGTTCTTC.

The sample holds one count of this clone. The chain uses TRBV19 and TRBJ2-4; the match to TRBD1 covers 7 bases. This CDR3 has 14 amino acids. Per the germline V gene, CDR1 is LNHDA and CDR2 is SQIVND (reference sequence). Unmatched junction bases numbered 9, after V lost 10 bases and J lost 3 bases. Here the CDR3 DNA reads TGTGCCACCCAGCCCCGGGACAGCAAAAACATTCAGTACTTC. Translating gives CATQPRDSKNIQYF.

This clone turned up a few times. Likely a read error: the CDR3 ends without its conserved phenylalanine or tryptophan. The chain couples TRBV7-8 to TRBJ2-7; TRBD2 agrees at 11 bases. Trimming at V came to 5 bases and at J to 6 bases, leaving 9 bases not matched to a gene. Germline CDR1 and CDR2: SGHVS and FQNEAQ. This CDR3 contains 15 residues. The CDR3 DNA follows: TGTGCCAGCAGCCCCTCGGGGCTAGCGGGAGGCGAGCAGTACCTC. Amino acid sequence: CASSPSGLAGGEQYL.

The gene calls are TRBV7-2 and TRBJ1-5; 8 nucleotides match TRBD1. Germline CDR1 SGHTA, CDR2 FQGNSA. Trimming at V came to 4 bases and at J to 2 bases, leaving 4 bases not matched to a gene. The CDR3 is made up of 15 amino acids. As DNA, the CDR3 is TGTGCCAGCAGCTGGGGACAGGCGGGCAATCAGCCCCAGCATTTT. As protein: CASSWGQAGNQPQHF.

This chain joins TRBV19 and TRBJ1-5; 9 bases are a match to TRBD1. CDR1 is LNHDA, CDR2 SQIVND, per germline (reference sequence). V dropped 3 bases and J dropped 4; count of bases not matched to a gene: 4. The CDR3 runs 15 residues. CDR3 sequence (DNA): TGTGCCAGTAGTATTGGGACAGGGCTTAATCAGCCCCAGCATTTT. Its translation is CASSIGTGLNQPQHF. The full variable domain, with the rest looked up from reference TRBV19 and TRBJ1-5, is DGGITQSPKYLFRKEGQNVTLSCEQNLNHDAMYWYRQDPGQGLRLIYYSQIVNDFQKGDIAEGYSVSREKKESFPLTVTSAQKNPTAFYLCASSIGTGLNQPQHFGDGTRLSIL.

This clone was observed a few times. The CDR3 here is CASSSYRGRNYGYTF. DNA of the CDR3: TGTGCCAGCAGTTCTTACAGGGGGAGGAACTATGGCTACACCTTC. This chain links TRBV6-5 with TRBJ1-2; 8 nucleotides match TRBD1. Germline V lookup: CDR1 MNHEY, CDR2 SVGAGI. V was pared by 4 bases and J by 2 bases, with 6 bases of the junction left unmatched. CDR3 length: 15 residues.

The rearrangement links TRBV5-1 to TRBJ2-5; weak D call: TRBD2 (6 bases). This CDR3 comprises 15 residues. Germline values: CDR1 SGHRS, CDR2 YFSETQ. V was trimmed by 4 bases and J by 3 bases, leaving 16 bases between them. DNA of the CDR3: TGCGCCAGCAGCCCCGGCGTGGGGGGTAAAGAGACCCAGTACTTC. Translated: CASSPGVGGKETQYF.

This clone was recorded a few times. The V call is TRBV6-5, the J call TRBJ2-7; 9 nucleotides match TRBD1. This CDR3 region has 14 residues. CDR1 is MNHEY and CDR2 is SVGAGI in the germline V gene. Unmatched junction bases numbered 7, after V lost 6 bases and J lost 4 bases. The CDR3 DNA follows: TGTGCCAGCAGCTTGGGACAGGGACCTTACGAGCAGTACTTC. This sequence encodes CASSLGQGPYEQYF.

This rearrangement joins TRBV2 to TRBJ1-5, with D hard to call. The CDR3 is 13 amino acids. Germline CDR1 is SNHLY and CDR2 is FYNNEI. Trimming removed 7 bases from V and 0 bases from J, with 7 bases in between. CDR3 bases: TGTGCCAGCAAACAGTCTAGCAATCAGCCCCAGCATTTT. This gives the protein CASKQSSNQPQHF.

The chain uses TRBV4-2 and TRBJ2-7; tentative D call: TRBD1 (6 bases). Germline CDR1 is LGHNA and CDR2 is YNFKEQ. This CDR3 is built from 18 residues. Trimming left V 3 bases short and J 3 bases short, with 24 bases between. Here the CDR3 DNA reads TGTGCCAGCAGCCACATTATATCGACCGGGACAATTTACTACGAGCAGTACTTC. Translation gives CASSHIISTGTIYYEQYF.

The chain uses TRBV29-1 and TRBJ2-2; 7 positions match TRBD1. CDR1 and CDR2 from the germline V gene are SQVTM and ANQGSEA. After removal of 5 bases from V and 5 bases from J, the junction contained 8 bases not matched to a gene. The CDR3 contains 14 residues. The CDR3 loop reads CSVRRGGGTGELFF. CDR3 nucleotide sequence: TGCAGCGTTCGACGAGGGGGCGGAACCGGGGAGCTGTTTTTT.

This clone turned up a few times. The chain employs TRBV7-9 and TRBJ1-1, with TRBD1 as a possible D gene (5 bases). Germline V lookup: CDR1 SEHNR, CDR2 FQNEAQ (reference sequence). V was cut by 2 bases and J by 1 base, with 5 bases left in between. The CDR3 contains 13 residues. CDR3 in amino acids: CASSLQGNTEAFF. The CDR3 DNA reads as TGTGCCAGCAGCTTACAGGGGAACACTGAAGCTTTCTTT.

The DNA of the CDR3 is TGTGCCAGCAGTTTAAATCAGGGTGTTGTAAGCAATCAGCCCCAGCATTTT. Residues: CASSLNQGVVSNQPQHF. V is TRBV28 and J is TRBJ1-5; D may be TRBD1 (5 bases). Trimming took off 2 bases at V and 1 base at J, with 15 bases between the two ends. From germline, CDR1 is MDHEN and CDR2 SYDVKM. The CDR3 is made up of 17 amino acids.

This clone was found a few times. J is TRBJ2-2 and V is TRBV6-4; TRBD2 aligns across 8 bases. The CDR3 extends over 14 amino acids. The germline V gene encodes CDR1 MRHNA and CDR2 SNTAGT. Trimming at V came to 0 bases and at J to 7 bases, leaving 1 base not matched to a gene. The CDR3 loop is CASSDSAGGGELFF. Here the CDR3 DNA reads TGTGCCAGCAGTGACTCGGCGGGAGGCGGGGAGCTGTTTTTT.

This rearrangement joins TRBV4-1 to TRBJ1-2, with a tentative D call TRBD1 (5 bases). With 6 bases removed from V and 3 bases from J, the gap between germline ends came to 17 bases. The CDR3 is made up of 15 amino acids. The V gene's germline CDR1 is MGHRA and CDR2 YSYEKL. This chain's CDR3 is CASSVAQGSDYGYTF. DNA for the CDR3: TGCGCCAGCAGTGTAGCCCAGGGAAGCGACTATGGCTACACCTTC.

This clone was seen a few times. The chain employs TRBV6-6 and TRBJ2-3, with 8 positions matching TRBD2. V lost 6 bases and J lost 1; bases outside the gene matches: 0. The CDR3 spans 13 residues. Looked up from germline, CDR1 is MNHNY and CDR2 is SVGAGI (reference sequence). CDR3 bases: TGTGCCAGCAGGACTAGCGGCACAGATACGCAGTATTTT. Translation gives CASRTSGTDTQYF.

The V gene is TRBV7-9, the J gene TRBJ1-1, with TRBD1 matching 8 bases. CDR1 and CDR2 (germline): SEHNR, FQNEAQ (reference sequence). V was clipped by 5 bases and J by 0 bases; unmatched bases: 8. CDR3 length: 16 residues. Here the CDR3 reads CASSPPDREVNTEAFF. DNA for the CDR3: TGTGCCAGCAGCCCGCCGGACAGGGAAGTGAACACTGAAGCTTTCTTT.

The CDR3 DNA is TGTGCCAGCAGCGTTACCCATAGCGGGAGATTTGGCGAGCAGTACTTC. It is translated as CASSVTHSGRFGEQYF. J is TRBJ2-7 and V is TRBV9, with 9 bases fitting TRBD2. Germline trimming cut 2 bases from V and 6 bases from J; bases unmatched to any gene: 12. CDR3 length equals 16 residues. From germline, CDR1 is SGDLS and CDR2 YYNGEE.

This clone was detected only a few times. V is TRBV5-1 and J is TRBJ2-7; D perhaps matches TRBD2 (6 bases). The V and J ends lost 2 bases and 6 bases respectively, with 6 bases between them. The CDR3 runs 11 residues. In germline, CDR1 is SGHRS, CDR2 YFSETQ. Written as DNA, the CDR3 is TGCGCCAGCAGCTTCGGGGGCGAGCAGTACTTC. This codes for CASSFGGEQYF.

The gene calls are TRBV5-1 and TRBJ1-2; 7 bases fit TRBD1. J was trimmed by 7 bases and V by 2 bases; bases with no gene match: 14. Germline V CDR1 and CDR2: SGHRS, YFSETQ. The CDR3 has 16 amino acids. The CDR3 is CASSFDPDRAGSGYTF. The CDR3 DNA sequence: TGCGCCAGCAGCTTTGACCCCGACAGGGCGGGCTCTGGCTACACCTTC.

The J gene is TRBJ2-3, the V gene TRBV15, with no clear D. The germline V gene has CDR1 LNHNV and CDR2 YYDKDF (reference sequence). V lost 3 bases and J lost 4, with 5 bases in between. The CDR3 totals 12 residues. CDR3 DNA sequence: TGTGCCACCAGCAGGAGCGCAGATACGCAGTATTTT. This gives the protein CATSRSADTQYF.

A remark on this clone: The sample has other DNA sequences that encode this CDR3 too. The chain has TRBV5-1 and TRBJ1-2; D gene uncertain. V lost 0 bases, J lost 2 bases, and 8 bases lay in between. The CDR3 totals 14 residues. Germline CDR1 SGHRS, CDR2 YFSETQ. CDR3 sequence reads: CASSLGQANYGYTF. Written as DNA, the CDR3 is TGCGCCAGCAGCTTGGGTCAGGCGAACTATGGCTACACCTTC.

The genes are TRBV28 and TRBJ1-5; 12 bases are shared with TRBD1. Trimming cost V 5 bases and J 1 base; bases outside gene matches: 9. CDR3 length: 18 residues. Germline V gene data show CDR1 as MDHEN and CDR2 as SYDVKM. The CDR3 coding sequence is TGTGCCAGCAGTGGGGGGTGGGACAGGGGGCGAAGCAATCAGCCCCAGCATTTT. It translates to CASSGGWDRGRSNQPQHF.

This rearrangement joins TRBV6-5 to TRBJ1-5, with unresolved D. Trimming shortened V by 6 bases and J by 1 base, and 10 bases separated the two germline ends. The CDR3 contains 14 residues. Germline assignment: CDR1 MNHEY and CDR2 SVGAGI. The CDR3 region is CASSRSGSNQPQHF. The CDR3 DNA is TGTGCCAGCAGCCGGTCGGGAAGCAATCAGCCCCAGCATTTT.

The chain couples TRBV6-1 to TRBJ2-3; 11 bases align to TRBD1. From germline, CDR1 is MNHNS and CDR2 SASEGT. The CDR3 runs to 15 residues. Trimming took 6 bases from V and 6 from J; bases not matched to a gene: 8. The CDR3: CASSAGTGGMDTQYF. The DNA of the CDR3 is TGTGCCAGCAGCGCCGGGACAGGGGGTATGGATACGCAGTATTTT.